The 19 T cell receptor beta chains below all came from one sample that was sequenced in a study of blood T cell repertoires in COVID-19. Sequencing used immunoSEQ multiplex PCR; TCRdb keeps in-frame clones, though not all of them. This repertoire shows 350,000 to 400,000 clones, 88% found once; its top ten account for more than 0.95%. What was sequenced was PBMCs or T cells enriched from blood (not recorded which). Receptors originate from a young woman who had recovered from COVID-19.

The gene calls are TRBV23-1 and TRBJ1-1, with a tentative D call TRBD1 (5 bases). TRBV23-1 is placed among ORFs of uncertain function. This CDR3 region has 19 residues. V gave up 0 bases and J gave up 3 bases, with 23 bases separating them. The CDR3 spells CASSQSPPLAWGTYTEAFF. CDR3 coding DNA: TGCGCCAGCAGTCAATCTCCCCCCCTTGCCTGGGGGACTTACACTGAAGCTTTCTTT.

The CDR3 region has the DNA TGTGCCAGCAGGCCAGGGTCCCCCAGCGAGCAGTACTTC. Its protein product is CASRPGSPSEQYF. This chain connects TRBV5-8 to TRBJ2-7, with a possible D match to TRBD1 (5 bases). The ends were cut back, 5 bases at V and 6 bases at J, with 15 bases in the middle. Germline CDR1 is SGHTS and CDR2 is YDEGEE. CDR3 length: 13 residues.

Concerning this clone itself: This same CDR3 is encoded by further DNA sequences in the sample. The chain joins TRBV4-1 to TRBJ1-1; D gene ambiguous. Germline lookup yields CDR1 MGHRA and CDR2 YSYEKL. Trimming took off 1 base at V and 5 bases at J, with 8 bases between the two ends. The CDR3 totals 13 residues. CDR3 sequence reads: CASSQGAETEAFF. In nucleotides, the CDR3 is TGCGCCAGCAGCCAAGGAGCGGAGACTGAAGCTTTCTTT.

The chain has TRBV10-3 and TRBJ1-2; D remains ambiguous. V was cut by 2 bases and J by 4 bases, with 8 bases left in between. CDR3 length: 13 amino acids. Germline V gene lookup returns CDR1 ENHRY and CDR2 SYGVKD. CDR3 sequence (DNA): TGTGCCATCAGTGAGGGGCAGTCCTATGGCTACACCTTC. Translated: CAISEGQSYGYTF.

This clone was seen just once. The V and J genes are TRBV7-2 and TRBJ1-1; no firm D call. Germline V gives CDR1 SGHTA, CDR2 FQGNSA. The germline V and J ends were trimmed by 8 bases and 5 bases, with 6 bases remaining between them. The CDR3 contains 10 residues. In DNA, the CDR3 is TGTGCCAGCGGCGGAACTGAAGCTTTCTTT. This encodes CASGGTEAFF. Full variable domain (outside the CDR3, taken from reference TRBV7-2 and TRBJ1-1): GAGVSQSPSNKVTEKGKDVELRCDPISGHTALYWYRQSLGQGLEFLIYFQGNSAPDKSGLPSDRFSAERTGGSVSTLTIQRTQQEDSAVYLCASGGTEAFFGQGTRLTVV.

V gene TRBV5-1 combines with J gene TRBJ2-2; D ambiguous. Trimming shortened V by 1 base and J by 2 bases, and 12 bases separated the two germline ends. Germline V lookup: CDR1 SGHRS, CDR2 YFSETQ. This CDR3 has 16 residues. The CDR3 region has the DNA TGCGCCAGCAGCTTGTGGGCAGACCTTAACACCGGGGAGCTGTTTTTT. It specifies CASSLWADLNTGELFF.

Comments on this clone: This sample also contains other DNA sequences that code for the same CDR3. The chain joins TRBV10-3 to TRBJ1-5; 8 bases align to TRBD1. The CDR3 is 12 residues long. With 11 bases clipped from V and 4 bases from J, the junction kept 4 bases outside the gene matches. Germline values: CDR1 ENHRY, CDR2 SYGVKD. CDR3 sequence reads: CAARTGNQPQHF. The CDR3 bases are TGTGCCGCCCGGACAGGGAATCAGCCCCAGCATTTT.

The CDR3 coding sequence is TGTGCCAGCAAGGGGACAGGGTTTCTAAACTATGGCTACACCTTC. Translated: CASKGTGFLNYGYTF. The chain has TRBV2 and TRBJ1-2; 9 positions match TRBD1. CDR1 and CDR2 from the germline V gene are SNHLY and FYNNEI. V was clipped by 7 bases and J by 2 bases; unmatched bases: 8. The CDR3 spans 15 residues.

The rearrangement joins TRBV12-1 to TRBJ1-1; the table names TRBD1, a call not compared with the DNA. TRBV12-1 is an annotated pseudogene. This CDR3 has 14 amino acids. The CDR3: CASSFIQVNTEAFF. CDR3 DNA: TGTGCCAGCAGCTTTATACAGGTGAACACTGAAGCTTTCTTT.

The V and J genes are TRBV6-2 or TRBV6-3 and TRBJ2-5; D uncertain. Trimming pared 6 bases from V and 5 bases from J, leaving 16 bases between. Germline CDR1 reads MNHEY; CDR2 reads SVGEGT. This CDR3 is 14 amino acids long. CDR3 amino acids: CASSRHASSETQYF. As DNA, the CDR3 is TGTGCCAGCAGCCGACACGCTTCTTCGGAGACCCAGTACTTC.

The chain carries TRBV2 and TRBJ1-5; a possible D gene is TRBD1 (5 bases). With 6 bases removed from V and 4 bases from J, the gap between germline ends came to 13 bases. This CDR3 region has 14 residues. Germline CDR1 is SNHLY and CDR2 is FYNNEI. CDR3 amino acids: CASRRGGTNQPQHF. The DNA of the CDR3 is TGTGCCAGCAGACGGGGAGGGACTAATCAGCCCCAGCATTTT.

The chain couples TRBV15 to TRBJ1-4, with D perhaps TRBD1 (6 bases). V shed 0 bases and J shed 5 bases, with 13 bases lying between them. Germline assignment: CDR1 LNHNV and CDR2 YYDKDF (reference sequence). CDR3 length: 16 amino acids. The CDR3 here is CATSRDRGTRNEKLFF. CDR3 nucleotides: TGTGCCACCAGCAGAGATAGAGGGACAAGGAATGAAAAACTGTTTTTT. Full variable domain (missing parts from reference TRBV15 and TRBJ1-4): DAMVIQNPRYQVTQFGKPVTLSCSQTLNHNVMYWYQQKSSQAPKLLFHYYDKDFNNEADTPDNFQSRRPNTSFCFLDIRSPGLGDTAMYLCATSRDRGTRNEKLFFGSGTQLSVL.

This rearrangement joins TRBV5-4 to TRBJ2-7; the D gene is possibly TRBD1 (5 bases). Per germline, CDR1 SGHNT and CDR2 YYREEE (reference sequence). Trimming took 7 bases from V and 3 from J, leaving 11 bases between them. The CDR3 length is 12 residues. The CDR3 DNA sequence: TGTGCCAGCCGCACCCAGGGCTACGAGCAGTACTTC. It specifies CASRTQGYEQYF.

About this clone: At one end, the junction sequence differs from germline, possibly due to a read error. The chain links TRBV2 to TRBJ1-2; perhaps TRBD1 as D (6 bases). The length of the CDR3 is 16 residues. Germline values: CDR1 SNHLY, CDR2 FYNNEI. The CDR3: CASREDRFSSNYGYTF. CDR3 DNA: TGTGCCAGCAGGGAAGACAGGTTTTCCTCTAACTATGGCTACACCTTC.

The V call is TRBV24-1, the J call TRBJ1-2; 10 bases agree with TRBD1. Per the germline V gene, CDR1 is KGHDR and CDR2 is SFDVKD. V shed 9 bases and J 8 bases; nucleotides not matched to a gene: 5. The CDR3 extends over 12 amino acids. The CDR3 sequence is CATRDRGVGYTF. The DNA of the CDR3 is TGTGCCACCCGGGACAGGGGAGTCGGCTACACCTTC.

This clone was seen a few times. The chain couples TRBV30 to TRBJ1-2, with TRBD1 matching over 7 bases. Germline V CDR1 and CDR2: GTSNPN, SVGIG (reference sequence). The CDR3 is 13 residues long. V was pared by 3 bases and J by 4 bases, with 5 bases of the junction left unmatched. For the CDR3, the DNA is TGTGCCTGGAGCACAGGGGCTGGCTATGGCTACACCTTC. It translates to CAWSTGAGYGYTF.

The chain carries TRBV21-1 and TRBJ1-1; the table's D call of TRBD1 was not tested on the DNA. TRBV21-1 constitutes a pseudogene. The CDR3 is 15 residues long. CDR3 residues: CATRRDRGCNTEAFF. The CDR3 DNA follows: TGTGCCACCCGGCGGGACAGGGGTTGTAACACTGAAGCTTTCTTT.

The chain recombines TRBV6-5 with TRBJ2-7; the match to TRBD2 covers 7 bases. Germline CDR1 MNHEY, CDR2 SVGAGI. V dropped 11 bases and J dropped 0; count of bases not matched to a gene: 7. CDR3 length equals 13 residues. The CDR3 is CALERGGSYEQYF. As DNA, the CDR3 is TGTGCCCTCGAGCGGGGTGGCTCCTACGAGCAGTACTTC.

V and J are TRBV7-9 and TRBJ2-7; TRBD1 agrees at 10 bases. CDR3 length equals 15 residues. Germline values: CDR1 SEHNR, CDR2 FQNEAQ (reference sequence). Trimming removed 3 bases from V and 5 bases from J; junction bases left unmatched: 7. This chain's CDR3 is CASSLGTGVLDEQYF. DNA of the CDR3: TGTGCCAGCAGCTTGGGGACAGGGGTTCTGGACGAGCAGTACTTC. Full variable domain (remainder filled in from reference TRBV7-9 and TRBJ2-7): DTGVSQNPRHKITKRGQNVTFRCDPISEHNRLYWYRQTLGQGPEFLTYFQNEAQLEKSRLLSDRFSAERPKGSFSTLEIQRTEQGDSAMYLCASSLGTGVLDEQYFGPGTRLTVT.